This T cell receptor beta chain was observed in a study of vaccination effects on CD4 cells after COVID-19. Study summary: Each participant received a vaccine that was either BNT162b2 or mRNA-1273, given as two doses.

Whole-study results and caveats: After vaccination, at late timepoints, clones induced by infection and by vaccine contracted markedly. The study, lacking early post-infection timepoints, had few convalescent patients.

ViraFEST assay sequencing came after antigen-specific CD4+ T cells were expanded with viral peptide pools. Following a roughly 10-day culture, CD4+ T cells were purified. Vaccinees lacked prior SARS-CoV-2 infection and tested negative for nucleocapsid antibodies. Supplemented with about 9.9 IU/ml IL-2 and 7.5 to 10 ug/ml peptides, fewer than 2.5 million PBMC per well were kept in culture. TCRdb keeps only in-frame clones here, not all; method: immunoSEQ multiplex PCR. The profile shows 65,000 to 90,000 clones, roughly 79% of them singletons. This clone was counted between two and nine times. The target antigen is unknown. Sample: CD4+ T cells from PBMCs cultured with HCoV-NL63 spike peptides, taken before COVID-19 vaccination. This clonotype originated in a human donor who received a COVID-19 vaccine.

The CDR3: CASIPWGQGTEAFF. The CDR3, as DNA: TGTGCCAGTATCCCGTGGGGACAGGGCACTGAAGCTTTCTTT. V gene TRBV19 combines with J gene TRBJ1-1; 9 positions match TRBD1. Germline V gene lookup returns CDR1 LNHDA and CDR2 SQIVND (reference sequence). CDR3 length equals 14 residues. V shed 7 bases and J 4 bases; nucleotides not matched to a gene: 7.